The source of this TCR beta chain is a study of blood T cells in healthy people across ages. This CDR3 has 16 amino acids. Germline V gene sequence: CDR1 MNHEY, CDR2 SMNVEV (reference sequence). V gave up 5 bases and J gave up 3 bases, with 20 bases separating them. This clonotype occurred a few times. Combining a sample-barcoded 5' primer with a J-beta primer mix, a second PCR ran for 7 to 11 cycles. TCRdb independently ran MiXCR on the 5' RACE reads; one entry per CDR3 protein. The sample lists hundreds of thousands of distinct CDR3 sequences, nearly 25% seen once, with 7.5% to 9% in the top ten. This sample also appeared in a second study, on T cells of mothers and their children. From that study: The study sampled three healthy Caucasian mothers and their six children. Reads obtained per mother exceeded 8.5 million TCR beta CDR3 reads, with roughly 3 million obtained per child.

Sequencing used blood. The sequence was obtained from a boy younger than 18 in good health. The chain recombines TRBV27 with TRBJ2-7; unclear D gene. The CDR3 nucleotides read TGTGCCAGCAGTCCCACCCTGGCCGAAGTGTACTACGAGCAGTACTTC. Translating it yields CASSPTLAEVYYEQYF.